This TCR beta chain was recorded in a study of Graves' ophthalmopathy and Graves' hyperthyroidism. This clonotype was counted at least ten times. The junction had 2 bases not matched to a gene; V was cut back by 2 bases and J by 2 bases. The length of the CDR3 is 15 residues. The sequenced template was RNA, covering the TCR beta CDR3 region. The first-round RT-PCR employed HTBI primers together with the Qiagen OneStep RT-PCR kit. A multiplex PCR was then performed as the second round. TCRdb recomputed calls from the multiplex PCR reads with MiXCR, one row per CDR3 protein. The sample includes over a million distinct CDR3 sequences, about two fifths of them seen just once.

The chain combines TRBV12-3 or TRBV12-4 with TRBJ2-5; 10 bases are a match to TRBD2. The sequence derives from an adult man with Graves' hyperthyroidism. The specimen sequenced was peripheral blood or thyroid tissue (not recorded which). In nucleotides, the CDR3 is TGTGCCAGCAGTTTACAAGCGGGAGGGCAAGAGACCCAGTACTTC. Translation: CASSLQAGGQETQYF.